This T cell receptor beta chain was retrieved from a study of shared clonotypes between healthy human individuals. In the case of this clone: The antigen remains unidentified.

Study conclusions and caveats: Clonotype sharing among donors likely depends on sequencing depth.

The CDR3 loop spans 16 amino acids. The V segment lost 1 base and the J segment 4 bases; nucleotides outside the gene matches: 10. Germline V gene data show CDR1 as SGHAT and CDR2 as FQNNGV. Naive CD8 isolation took CD45RO-negative cells positively selected for CCR7 and excluded terminally differentiated effector memory CD45RA+ cells. Using immunoSEQ multiplex PCR, the repertoire was profiled, and TCRdb retains in-frame clones only, with some absent. The table records some 2,100,000 clones, roughly 91% of them present only once. Specimen: naive CD8+ T cells from PBMCs. The rearrangement uses TRBV11-2 and TRBJ2-7, with 7 bases aligning to TRBD1. The sequence derives from a man aged 18 to 30 in good health. Some clones in this sample may be carry-over from other donors' samples. CDR3 region: CASSLVLSGTAYEQYF. CDR3 in DNA: TGTGCCAGCAGCTTAGTTCTGTCCGGGACAGCGTACGAGCAGTACTTC.